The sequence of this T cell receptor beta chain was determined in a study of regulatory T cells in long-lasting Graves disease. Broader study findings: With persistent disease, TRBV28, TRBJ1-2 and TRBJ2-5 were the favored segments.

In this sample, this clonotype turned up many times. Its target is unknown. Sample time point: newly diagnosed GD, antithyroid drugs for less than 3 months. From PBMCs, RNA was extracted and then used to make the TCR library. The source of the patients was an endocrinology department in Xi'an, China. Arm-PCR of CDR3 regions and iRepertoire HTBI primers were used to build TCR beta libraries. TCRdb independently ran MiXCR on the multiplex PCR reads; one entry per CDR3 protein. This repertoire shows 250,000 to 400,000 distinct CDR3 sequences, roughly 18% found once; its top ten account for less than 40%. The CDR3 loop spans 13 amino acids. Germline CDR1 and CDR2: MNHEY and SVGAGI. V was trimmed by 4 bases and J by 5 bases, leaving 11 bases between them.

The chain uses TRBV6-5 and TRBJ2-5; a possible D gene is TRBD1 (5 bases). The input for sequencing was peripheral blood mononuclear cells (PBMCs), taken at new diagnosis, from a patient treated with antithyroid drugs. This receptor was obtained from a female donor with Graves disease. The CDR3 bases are TGTGCCAGCAGTTGGGGCCTAAAGGAGACCCAGTACTTC. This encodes CASSWGLKETQYF.